The next 15 T cell receptor beta chains were all read from a single sample in a study of molecular identifiers for immune sequencing clone quantification. MiXCR, run by TCRdb on the PCR reads, gives a single entry per CDR3 protein. The sample consists of 300,000 to 400,000 distinct CDR3 sequences, roughly 23% of them appearing once. Sequenced: naive CD8+ T cells from blood, with Jurkat cell RNA spiked in. Described subset: FACS-sorted CD8+CD4-CCR7+CD45RA+ naive T cells. Receptors originate from a human donor in good health. Some libraries in this study had Jurkat cell RNA spiked in.

This clonotype has just a few counts. The junction differs from germline at one of its ends, possibly a read error. The V and J genes are TRBV10-3 and TRBJ2-3; tentative D call: TRBD1 (6 bases). Germline CDR1 and CDR2: ENHRY and SYGVKD. The CDR3 runs to 16 residues. The CDR3 DNA reads as TGTGCCATCGGTGACTCCGGACAGCCGAGCACAGATACGCAGTATTTT. This codes for CAIGDSGQPSTDTQYF.

This clonotype was detected once. A much larger clone differs from this one at a single base, so this may be a read error. J is TRBJ1-5 and V is TRBV28, with D perhaps TRBD1 (5 bases). The CDR3 is 15 amino acids. Per germline, CDR1 MDHEN and CDR2 SYDVKM. This chain's CDR3 is CASSFPPGRTQPRHF. In nucleotides, the CDR3 is TGTGCCAGCAGTTTCCCCCCAGGGAGGACTCAGCCCCGGCATTTT.

With respect to this clonotype: The junction departs from the called germline gene at one end, perhaps through a read error. The V call is TRBV25-1, the J call TRBJ2-1, with D maybe TRBD2 (6 bases). Germline V gene lookup returns CDR1 MGHDK and CDR2 SYGVNS. This CDR3 region has 17 residues. CDR3 nucleotides: TGTGCCAGCACCCCGCGGTGGGCCCCTCCGTTCGGGGGTGAGCGGTTCTTC. Translating gives CASTPRWAPPFGGERFF.

V is TRBV6-5 and J is TRBJ2-1, with 10 bases identical to TRBD2. CDR1 is MNHEY, CDR2 SVGAGI, per germline. This CDR3 has 15 amino acids. Trimming removed 6 bases from V and 2 bases from J; junction bases left unmatched: 4. The CDR3 spells CASRQSGGAYNEQFF. CDR3 DNA sequence: TGTGCCAGCAGACAAAGCGGGGGGGCCTACAATGAGCAGTTCTTC.

This clonotype was seen a few times. The gene calls are TRBV20-1 and TRBJ2-2; TRBD1 is a possible D gene (6 bases). The CDR3 has 14 residues. The V end lost 5 bases, the J end lost 2 bases, and 12 bases lay between the germline ends. The germline gives CDR1 DFQATT, CDR2 SNEGSKA (reference sequence). The CDR3 reads CSAQTGTNTGELFF. The CDR3, as DNA: TGCAGTGCTCAGACCGGGACAAACACCGGGGAGCTGTTTTTT.

Details on this clonotype: This sequence may be a read error, since a much larger clone differs from it by one base. The CDR3 region has the DNA TGTGCCGGCAGCCCCGTAGTCGGGACCGGGGAGCTGTTTTTT. It codes for CAGSPVVGTGELFF. The chain is built from TRBV12-3 or TRBV12-4 and TRBJ2-2; no reliable D call. The CDR3 sequence is 14 residues long.

This clonotype was picked up many times. V usage is TRBV19 and J usage is TRBJ2-3; D is possibly TRBD2 (6 bases). The CDR3 is made up of 15 amino acids. Germline V gives CDR1 LNHDA, CDR2 SQIVND (reference sequence). The V end was cut by 0 bases, the J end by 2 bases, with 9 bases between. The CDR3 coding sequence is TGTGCCAGTAGTATAGATCGGGGGACCACAGATACGCAGTATTTT. It is translated as CASSIDRGTTDTQYF.

Comment on this clonotype: Since a much larger clone is just one base distant, this may be a read error. V usage is TRBV29-1 and J usage is TRBJ2-5; D is perhaps TRBD2 (7 bases). Germline V lookup: CDR1 SQVTM, CDR2 ANQGSEA. CDR3 length: 14 residues. The V and J ends lost 4 bases and 4 bases respectively, with 16 bases between them. The CDR3 is CSVGGGDFRETQYF. The CDR3 DNA follows: TGCAGCGTTGGAGGGGGGGACTTCCGAGAGACCCAGTACTTC.

This clonotype was picked up many times. The gene calls are TRBV20-1 and TRBJ2-3; D uncertain. This CDR3 comprises 15 residues. Germline values: CDR1 DFQATT, CDR2 SNEGSKA (reference sequence). V was pared by 0 bases and J by 1 base, with 11 bases between. The CDR3 DNA reads as TGCAGTGCTAGAGATCGCCGAATCGGCACAGATACGCAGTATTTT. Protein: CSARDRRIGTDTQYF.

This chain links TRBV28 with TRBJ1-1; 7 positions match TRBD1. The CDR3 extends over 17 amino acids. Germline V gene lookup returns CDR1 MDHEN and CDR2 SYDVKM. After removal of 2 bases from V and 0 bases from J, the junction contained 9 bases not matched to a gene. For the CDR3, the DNA is TGTGCCAGCAGTTTAGGTATCGGGGGACAGATGAACACTGAAGCTTTCTTT. This translates into CASSLGIGGQMNTEAFF. The full variable domain, rest sourced from reference TRBV28 and TRBJ1-1, is DVKVTQSSRYLVKRTGEKVFLECVQDMDHENMFWYRQDPGLGLRLIYFSYDVKMKEKGDIPEGYSVSREKKERFSLILESASTNQTSMYLCASSLGIGGQMNTEAFFGQGTRLTVV.

A few counts support this clonotype. The chain uses TRBV6-2 or TRBV6-3 and TRBJ2-5, with D perhaps matching TRBD2 (6 bases). Germline assignment: CDR1 MNHEY and CDR2 SVGEGT. The V end was cut by 4 bases, the J end by 5 bases, with 11 bases between. The CDR3 contains 13 residues. CDR3 nucleotide sequence: TGTGCCAGCAGTTGGGGGGTTTTGGAGACCCAGTACTTC. Its translation: CASSWGVLETQYF.

Concerning this clonotype: This may be a read error: a much more frequent sequence differs by one nucleotide. The gene calls are TRBV5-6 and TRBJ2-7, with D tentatively TRBD2 (6 bases). In germline, CDR1 is SGHDT, CDR2 YYEEEE. The CDR3 runs 12 residues. The CDR3 sequence is CASSGGAYEQSF. The CDR3 nucleotides read TGTGCCAGCAGCGGAGGGGCCTACGAGCAGTCCTTC.

This clonotype was seen a few times. The rearrangement joins TRBV30 to TRBJ2-7, with 10 bases aligning to TRBD1. V shed 5 bases and J 6 bases; nucleotides not matched to a gene: 10. Germline V gene sequence: CDR1 GTSNPN, CDR2 SVGIG (reference sequence). There are 14 residues in the CDR3. The CDR3 DNA reads as TGTGCCTGGGAATGGGGACAGGGGCTCGGCGAGCAGTACTTC. Protein: CAWEWGQGLGEQYF.

This clonotype has only a few counts. The chain couples TRBV19 to TRBJ2-2; 8 bases match TRBD1. Germline CDR1 is LNHDA and CDR2 is SQIVND (reference sequence). This CDR3 contains 16 residues. V shed 3 bases, J shed 2 bases, and the junction held 5 bases outside the gene matches. CDR3 nucleotide sequence: TGTGCCAGTAGTATTCTGGACAGGGTCAACACCGGGGAGCTGTTTTTT. The encoded protein is CASSILDRVNTGELFF. Looking up the rest from reference TRBV19 and TRBJ2-2 gives the full variable domain: DGGITQSPKYLFRKEGQNVTLSCEQNLNHDAMYWYRQDPGQGLRLIYYSQIVNDFQKGDIAEGYSVSREKKESFPLTVTSAQKNPTAFYLCASSILDRVNTGELFFGEGSRLTVL.

This clonotype was detected many times. The V gene is TRBV27, the J gene TRBJ2-7, with 7 bases identical to TRBD1. Germline values: CDR1 MNHEY, CDR2 SMNVEV (reference sequence). The V and J ends lost 4 bases and 3 bases, in that order; junction bases with no gene match: 3. The CDR3 loop spans 13 amino acids. The CDR3 DNA follows: TGTGCCAGCAGTTCCCGGACAGGCTACGAGCAGTACTTC. The encoded protein is CASSSRTGYEQYF.